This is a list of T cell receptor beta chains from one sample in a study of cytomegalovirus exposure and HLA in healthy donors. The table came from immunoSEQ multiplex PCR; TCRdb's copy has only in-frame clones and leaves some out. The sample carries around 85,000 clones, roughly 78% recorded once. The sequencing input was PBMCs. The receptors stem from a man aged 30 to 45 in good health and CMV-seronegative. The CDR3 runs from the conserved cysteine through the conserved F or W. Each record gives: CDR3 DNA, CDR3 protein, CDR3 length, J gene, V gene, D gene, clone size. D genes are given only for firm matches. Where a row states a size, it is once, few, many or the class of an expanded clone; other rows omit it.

CDR3 DNA: TGTGCCAGCAGCCGAGCCCCGTCAGGGACTGAAGCTTTCTTT; CDR3 protein: CASSRAPSGTEAFF; CDR3 length: 14; J gene: TRBJ1-1; V gene: TRBV6-5; D gene: -; clone size: once
CDR3 DNA: TGTGCCAGCAGTGCTCTAGAGGGAGGAACTGAAGCTTTCTTT; CDR3 protein: CASSALEGGTEAFF; CDR3 length: 14; J gene: TRBJ1-1; V gene: TRBV6-4; D gene: -; clone size: -
CDR3 DNA: TGTGCCAGCAGTGCAGGGGGCGAGAGCACTGAAGCTTTCTTT; CDR3 protein: CASSAGGESTEAFF; CDR3 length: 14; J gene: TRBJ1-1; V gene: TRBV6-1; D gene: TRBD1; clone size: few
CDR3 DNA: TGTGCCAGCAGTGCTGAGACCGGGACAGGACAAGAGACCCAGTACTTC; CDR3 protein: CASSAETGTGQETQYF; CDR3 length: 16; J gene: TRBJ2-5; V gene: TRBV6-1; D gene: TRBD1; clone size: -
CDR3 DNA: TGTGCCTGGAGCCGACAGGGGTTTAATGAAAAACTGTTTTTT; CDR3 protein: CAWSRQGFNEKLFF; CDR3 length: 14; J gene: TRBJ1-4; V gene: TRBV30; D gene: TRBD1; clone size: -
CDR3 DNA: TGTGCCACCAGCAGAACAGGGGTTCACGAAGCTTTCTTT; CDR3 protein: CATSRTGVHEAFF; CDR3 length: 13; J gene: TRBJ1-1; V gene: TRBV15; D gene: TRBD1; clone size: once
CDR3 DNA: TGCGCCAGCAGCTTGGCCGCGGGGGGCTTCGGTGAAAAACTGTTTTTT; CDR3 protein: CASSLAAGGFGEKLFF; CDR3 length: 16; J gene: TRBJ1-4; V gene: TRBV5-1; D gene: -; clone size: -
CDR3 DNA: TGCGCCAGCAGCTCAGGGTTTTTGGAAGAGACCCAGTACTTC; CDR3 protein: CASSSGFLEETQYF; CDR3 length: 14; J gene: TRBJ2-5; V gene: TRBV5-1; D gene: -; clone size: -
CDR3 DNA: TGTGCCAGCAGCTCCCCGACAGCCCAAGAGACCCAGTACTTC; CDR3 protein: CASSSPTAQETQYF; CDR3 length: 14; J gene: TRBJ2-5; V gene: TRBV7-2; D gene: -; clone size: -
CDR3 DNA: TGTGCCTGGAACAGGCGTCGTCCTGAAGCTTTCTTT; CDR3 protein: CAWNRRRPEAFF; CDR3 length: 12; J gene: TRBJ1-1; V gene: TRBV30; D gene: -; clone size: -
CDR3 DNA: TGTGCCAGCAGCTCGGGACTAGCTCTGGGAGATACGCAGTATTTT; CDR3 protein: CASSSGLALGDTQYF; CDR3 length: 15; J gene: TRBJ2-3; V gene: TRBV7-9; D gene: TRBD2; clone size: few
CDR3 DNA: TGTGCCAGCAGTTTACTAGCGGGAGCGGGGGAGACCCAGTACTTC; CDR3 protein: CASSLLAGAGETQYF; CDR3 length: 15; J gene: TRBJ2-5; V gene: TRBV6-4; D gene: TRBD2; clone size: -
CDR3 DNA: TGTGCCAGCAGTGAAGAGCGGGTAAGCTCCTACGAGCAGTACTTC; CDR3 protein: CASSEERVSSYEQYF; CDR3 length: 15; J gene: TRBJ2-7; V gene: TRBV2; D gene: -; clone size: -
CDR3 DNA: TGCAGCGTTGAATCGGGGTTCCCCTCCTACGAGCAGTACTTC; CDR3 protein: CSVESGFPSYEQYF; CDR3 length: 14; J gene: TRBJ2-7; V gene: TRBV29-1; D gene: -; clone size: -
CDR3 DNA: TGTGCCAGCAGTCCCATGCGGAGTACAGATACGCAGTATTTT; CDR3 protein: CASSPMRSTDTQYF; CDR3 length: 14; J gene: TRBJ2-3; V gene: TRBV6-5; D gene: -; clone size: -